This T cell receptor (beta chain) originates from a study of blood T cell repertoires in COVID-19 (TCRdb year 2020). About the full investigation: Samples from collaborators originated in the United States, Italy and Spain and spanned both the acute and convalescent phases of COVID-19. The samples were drawn from two sources: the first 160 participants of the ongoing ImmuneRACE study, and over 950 subjects contributed by 6 global collaborators. Nearly every sample came with metadata listing a de-identified subject ID, COVID-19 status, age in years and sex. The repertoires were released in a freely available public database meant as a resource for research on the immune response to SARS-CoV-2. Where available, HLA class I and class II types were taken from metadata supplied by the sample provider and were not determined by assay-based typing. Deeply sampled blood TCRbeta repertoires from subjects exposed to, actively infected with, or recovered from COVID-19 were included in the dataset. The material from the prospective study consisted of cDNA or gDNA derived from T cells, B-cell-depleted T cells, or PBMCs. General findings and caveats noted by the study authors: The amount of clinical and demographic metadata varied by source and participant and was provided uncurated.

A remark on this clone: The antigen this receptor binds is unknown. No base-level quality is on record; no much larger clone is a single base apart.

The collaborating institutions used their own protocols to collect whole blood in K2EDTA tubes. Collaborator samples were shipped for TCRbeta analysis as frozen whole blood, isolated PBMCs, or DNA extracted from either sample type. The immunoSEQ Assay, a bias-controlled multiplex PCR, was used to amplify TCRbeta CDR3 regions from genomic DNA. Regarding the original processing steps: The number of nucleated cells in each sample was estimated from the amplification of reference gene primers within the assay. To quantify the absolute abundance of each unique TCRbeta CDR3 rearrangement, sequence reads were collapsed and filtered. Productive Simpson clonality was computed per sample as the square root of Simpson's diversity index over productive rearrangements. TCRdb provides this immuneACCESS table in a form limited to in-frame rearrangements. Some clones are lacking; in checked studies, under half of them reflect an unresolved V gene, and why the rest are absent is not known. That table furnishes V, J and clone size, whereas the DNA furnished D and trimming. The sample has 250,000 to 350,000 clones on record, approximately 91% of them singletons. The biggest ten clones account for around an eighth of the sample.

V and J lose 6 bases and 5 bases, and a span of 13 bases separates them. CDR1 and CDR2 were assigned from the germline V gene as SQVTM and ANQGSEA. Spanning cysteine to phenylalanine, the CDR3 consists of 12 amino acids. The entry retains the CDR3 DNA only, 36 bases that are in frame from base 1. The sequenced sample was peripheral blood. This receptor was obtained from a woman aged 55 to 70 with acute or convalescent COVID-19. The rearrangement combines TRBV29-1 with TRBJ1-1, with a tentative D gene TRBD1 over 6 matching bases. In nucleotide form, the sequence is TGCAGCGTGCGGGGGGCGGTAACTGAAGCTTTCTTT. The resulting protein is CSVRGAVTEAFF.